The clone carrying this TCR beta chain was counted between two and nine times. TCRdb redid the calling of the 5' RACE reads with MiXCR, one entry per CDR3 protein. The top ten clones hold about 3.7% of a sample with tens of thousands of distinct CDR3 sequences, roughly 24% of them seen once. The germline V gene encodes CDR1 LGHNA and CDR2 YNFKEQ. The CDR3 has 13 residues. The germline V and J ends were trimmed by 0 bases and 0 bases, with 2 bases remaining between them. The chain combines TRBV4-2 with TRBJ2-5; D uncertain. This receptor was identified in a female donor with breast cancer. The sample taken for sequencing was naive CD4+ T cells sorted from a lymph node. The subset was: naive CD4+ T cells, CD4+CD45RA+CD25-. The CDR3 bases are TGTGCCAGCAGCCAAGAAGACCAAGAGACCCAGTACTTC. Translated: CASSQEDQETQYF.